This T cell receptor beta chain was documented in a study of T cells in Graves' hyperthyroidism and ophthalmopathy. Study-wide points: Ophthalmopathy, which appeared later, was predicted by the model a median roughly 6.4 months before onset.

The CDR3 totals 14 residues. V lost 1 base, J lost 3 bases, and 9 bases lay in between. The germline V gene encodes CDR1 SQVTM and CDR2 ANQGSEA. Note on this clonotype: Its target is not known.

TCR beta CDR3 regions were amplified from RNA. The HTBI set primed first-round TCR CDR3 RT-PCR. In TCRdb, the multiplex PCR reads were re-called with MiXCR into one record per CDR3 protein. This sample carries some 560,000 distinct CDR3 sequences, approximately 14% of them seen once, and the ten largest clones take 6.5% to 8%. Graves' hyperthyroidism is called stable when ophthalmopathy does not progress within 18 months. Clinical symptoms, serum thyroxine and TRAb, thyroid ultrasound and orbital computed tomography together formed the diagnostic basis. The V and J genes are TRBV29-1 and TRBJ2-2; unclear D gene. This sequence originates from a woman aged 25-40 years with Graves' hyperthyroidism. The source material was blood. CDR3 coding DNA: TGCAGCGTTGAAGTATCTGGGGACACCGGGGAGCTGTTTTTT. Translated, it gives CSVEVSGDTGELFF.